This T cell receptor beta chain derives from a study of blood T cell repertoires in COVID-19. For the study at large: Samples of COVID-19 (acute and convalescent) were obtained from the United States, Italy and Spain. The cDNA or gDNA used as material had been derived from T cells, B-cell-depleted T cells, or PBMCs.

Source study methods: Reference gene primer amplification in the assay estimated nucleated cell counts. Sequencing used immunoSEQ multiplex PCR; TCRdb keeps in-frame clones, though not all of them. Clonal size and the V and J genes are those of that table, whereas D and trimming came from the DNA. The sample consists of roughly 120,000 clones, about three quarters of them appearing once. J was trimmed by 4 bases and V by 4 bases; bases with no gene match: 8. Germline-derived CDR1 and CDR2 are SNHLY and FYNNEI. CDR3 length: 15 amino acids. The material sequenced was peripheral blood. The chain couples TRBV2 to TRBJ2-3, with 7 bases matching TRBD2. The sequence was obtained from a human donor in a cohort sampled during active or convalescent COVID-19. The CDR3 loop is CASSGGSGGSDTQYF. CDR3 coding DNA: TGTGCCAGCAGTGGAGGGTCGGGGGGTTCAGATACGCAGTATTTT.